The 24 T cell receptor beta chains listed next were all sequenced from one sample in a study of read filtering for tumor transcriptome and immune sequencing. Molecular barcoded adaptors covering alpha/delta and beta/gamma chains were used on approximately 400 ng RNA. TCRdb passed the reads through MiXCR, listing each CDR3 protein once. The sample includes 25,000 to 35,000 distinct CDR3 sequences, about 18% seen only once; the top ten take about a sixth. Sequenced: a population of CD138-negative cells sorted from bone marrow. The receptors originated from a donor aged 40 or older with multiple myeloma.

Ten or more counts support this clonotype. The chain is built from TRBV4-2 and TRBJ2-4, with 11 bases matching TRBD2. Germline CDR1 and CDR2: LGHNA and YNFKEQ. The CDR3 covers 17 residues. V shed 3 bases, J shed 1 base, and the junction held 5 bases outside the gene matches. In DNA, the CDR3 is TGTGCCAGCAGCCAGTTAGCGGGAGGGCCGGCCAAAAACATTCAGTACTTC. Its protein product is CASSQLAGGPAKNIQYF.

On this clonotype itself: A read error may produce the germline difference seen at one junction end. The chain links TRBV20-1 to TRBJ2-7; TRBD1 is a possible D gene (5 bases). Germline V gene data show CDR1 as DFQATT and CDR2 as SNEGSKA (reference sequence). The CDR3 is 16 residues long. The CDR3 bases are TGCAGTGCTAGAGACGTCACAGGCCCCAGCCCCTACAAGCAGTACTTC. As protein: CSARDVTGPSPYKQYF.

This clonotype was picked up many times. The genes are TRBV7-2 and TRBJ2-3; 9 bases are shared with TRBD2. Germline CDR1 reads SGHTA; CDR2 reads FQGNSA. Trimming took 4 bases from V and 5 from J; bases not matched to a gene: 7. The CDR3 totals 15 residues. CDR3 sequence reads: CASSSQAGGIDTQYF. The CDR3 DNA reads TGTGCCAGCAGCTCCCAAGCGGGGGGTATAGATACGCAGTATTTT.

This clonotype has at least ten counts. The V call is TRBV19, the J call TRBJ2-1; D is tentatively TRBD1 or TRBD2 (5 bases each). In germline, CDR1 is LNHDA, CDR2 SQIVND (reference sequence). The CDR3 consists of 16 residues. V lost 4 bases to trimming and J lost 8 bases, with 21 bases between them. The CDR3 coding sequence is TGTGCCAGTAGTACCGGTCCGGGACGGCGATGGGATGAGCAGTTCTTC. As protein: CASSTGPGRRWDEQFF.

This chain connects TRBV20-1 to TRBJ2-2, with D perhaps TRBD2 (5 bases). Trimming removed 6 bases from V and 11 bases from J, with 16 bases in between. CDR3 length: 12 amino acids. CDR1 and CDR2 from the germline V gene are DFQATT and SNEGSKA (reference sequence). The CDR3 nucleotides are TGCAGTGCCATTGACCACCGACTAGAGCTGTTTTTT. It codes for CSAIDHRLELFF.

This clonotype was picked up many times. V and J are TRBV29-1 and TRBJ2-2; the D gene is possibly TRBD1 (5 bases). The germline CDR1 and CDR2 sequences are SQVTM and ANQGSEA. The CDR3 sequence is 14 residues long. The V end lost 0 bases, the J end lost 6 bases, and 11 bases lay between the germline ends. The CDR3 spells CSVEEGRAPGELFF. CDR3 nucleotides: TGCAGCGTTGAAGAGGGCAGGGCGCCCGGGGAGCTGTTTTTT.

This clonotype has at least ten counts. The chain is built from TRBV28 and TRBJ2-7; D is possibly TRBD1 or TRBD2 (6 bases each). The V gene lost 6 bases and the J gene lost 5 bases, with 17 bases spanning the gap. This CDR3 has 14 amino acids. Germline values: CDR1 MDHEN, CDR2 SYDVKM. The CDR3 nucleotides read TGTGCCAGCAGCAAGGGGGGACAAGCCCACGAGCAGTACTTC. This codes for CASSKGGQAHEQYF.

The genes are TRBV12-5 and TRBJ2-1, with D tentatively TRBD2 (6 bases). The germline V gene has CDR1 LGHNT and CDR2 FRNRAP. The germline V and J ends were trimmed by 0 bases and 5 bases, with 14 bases remaining between them. There are 16 residues in the CDR3. The CDR3 here is CASGLVTGGSHNEQFF. CDR3 nucleotide sequence: TGTGCTAGTGGTTTGGTAACCGGAGGGTCTCACAATGAGCAGTTCTTC.

This clonotype was seen more than once but under ten times. The V and J genes are TRBV18 and TRBJ2-3; D perhaps matches TRBD1 (5 bases). The CDR3 is made up of 14 amino acids. Deletions cut 3 bases from V and 6 bases from J, with 13 bases between. Looked up from germline, CDR1 is KGHSH and CDR2 is LQKENI. The CDR3 is CASSPPDKGDTQYF. The CDR3 coding sequence is TGTGCCAGCTCACCTCCCGACAAGGGGGATACGCAGTATTTT. The variable domain in full, with the rest retrieved from reference TRBV18 and TRBJ2-3, is NAGVMQNPRHLVRRRGQEARLRCSPMKGHSHVYWYRQLPEEGLKFMVYLQKENIIDESGMPKERFSAEFPKEGPSILRIQQVVRGDSAAYFCASSPPDKGDTQYFGPGTRLTVL.

In its sample, this clonotype was seen many times. This chain links TRBV18 with TRBJ2-3, with D uncertain. The CDR3 length is 16 residues. From germline, CDR1 is KGHSH and CDR2 LQKENI. V lost 4 bases, J lost 0 bases, and 14 bases lay in between. The CDR3 DNA sequence: TGTGCCAGCTCACACCGAGGAGCCCTTAGCACAGATACGCAGTATTTT. Its translation: CASSHRGALSTDTQYF.

A note on this clonotype: A single base is all that separates this from a far larger clone, so a read error is likely. This chain's CDR3 is CASSRGDSLVGELFF. The CDR3 region has the DNA TGTGCCAGCAGCCGAGGCGATAGTTTGGTCGGGGAGCTGTTTTTT. The J gene is TRBJ2-2, the V gene TRBV5-8; no firm D call. The germline V gene has CDR1 SGHTS and CDR2 YDEGEE. The ends were cut back, 4 bases at V and 7 bases at J, with 17 bases in the middle. The CDR3 spans 15 residues. Full variable domain (missing parts from reference TRBV5-8 and TRBJ2-2): EAGVTQSPTHLIKTRGQQATLRCSPISGHTSVYWYQQALGLGLQFLLWYDEGEERNRGNFPPRFSGRQFPNYSSELNVNALELEDSALYLCASSRGDSLVGELFFGEGSRLTVL.

This clonotype was seen repeatedly, ten times or more. The rearrangement links TRBV14 to TRBJ2-5; no clear D gene. The CDR3 has 12 amino acids. Per germline, CDR1 SGHDN and CDR2 FVKESK. The germline V and J ends were trimmed by 4 bases and 5 bases, with 8 bases remaining between them. This CDR3 reads CASSPNSETQYF. CDR3 nucleotides: TGTGCCAGCAGCCCGAACTCGGAGACCCAGTACTTC.

This clonotype was detected many times. The rearrangement joins TRBV12-3 or TRBV12-4 to TRBJ1-5; 9 nucleotides match TRBD1. CDR3 size: 14 residues. J was trimmed by 7 bases and V by 5 bases; bases with no gene match: 6. The chain's CDR3 is CASSRTGVGQPQHF. CDR3 bases: TGTGCCAGCAGTCGGACAGGGGTAGGGCAGCCCCAGCATTTT.

This clonotype was detected ten times or more. The J gene is TRBJ2-7, the V gene TRBV5-4, with 9 bases identical to TRBD1. The CDR3 runs to 14 residues. In germline, CDR1 is SGHNT, CDR2 YYREEE (reference sequence). Trimming at V came to 9 bases and at J to 3 bases, leaving 10 bases not matched to a gene. CDR3 nucleotide sequence: TGTGCCACCCAGTGGGGACAGGGAAGCTACGAGCAGTACTTC. Protein sequence: CATQWGQGSYEQYF.

This clonotype was detected a few times. The chain couples TRBV5-4 to TRBJ2-5; the D is unclear. The V gene lost 4 bases and the J gene lost 3 bases, with 7 bases spanning the gap. The CDR3 length is 12 residues. Germline-derived CDR1 and CDR2 are SGHNT and YYREEE (reference sequence). This CDR3 is CASSQQKETQYF. The CDR3 coding sequence is TGTGCCAGCAGCCAACAGAAAGAGACCCAGTACTTC.

Worth noting for this clonotype: The junction departs from germline at one end; a sequencing error may be responsible. The chain recombines TRBV4-1 with TRBJ1-1; possible D gene TRBD1, 5 bases. Germline V lookup: CDR1 MGHRA, CDR2 YSYEKL. This CDR3 is built from 15 residues. The CDR3 nucleotides read TGCGCCAGCAGCCAAGTGGGCGACATGGACACCGAAGCTTTCTTT. Its protein is CASSQVGDMDTEAFF.

In its sample, this clonotype was seen many times. Relative to the germline gene, one junction end is altered; a read error may explain this. This chain connects TRBV7-7 to TRBJ2-7; no clear D gene. Looked up from germline, CDR1 is SSHAT and CDR2 is FNYEAQ (reference sequence). The CDR3 totals 13 residues. CDR3 loop: CASSLTHLNEQYF. DNA of the CDR3: TGTGCTAGCAGCTTAACGCATTTAAACGAGCAGTACTTC.

Concerning this clonotype: An end of the junction differs from the germline gene, which may be a read error. The chain couples TRBV18 to TRBJ2-7; 9 nucleotides align to TRBD2. Germline CDR1 reads KGHSH; CDR2 reads LQKENI. There are 15 residues in the CDR3. The DNA for the CDR3 is TGTGTCAGCTCAGCATACAGCGGGGGGACTTACGAGCAGTACTTC. Amino acids: CVSSAYSGGTYEQYF.

In this sample, this clonotype turned up many times. This rearrangement joins TRBV7-6 to TRBJ2-5; the match to TRBD2 covers 11 bases. V was clipped by 2 bases and J by 0 bases; unmatched bases: 8. The CDR3 loop spans 18 amino acids. Germline CDR1 reads SGHVS; CDR2 reads FNYEAQ. The CDR3 DNA reads TGTGCCAGCAGCTTATCCCCTAGCGGGGGGTGGTACCAAGAGACCCAGTACTTC. Its translation is CASSLSPSGGWYQETQYF.

This clonotype came up many times. The chain is built from TRBV5-1 and TRBJ1-1; possibly TRBD1 for D (5 bases). Germline CDR1 and CDR2: SGHRS and YFSETQ. This CDR3 region has 14 residues. V was trimmed by 5 bases and J by 0 bases, leaving 11 bases between them. The chain's CDR3 is CASRSDNMNTEAFF. The CDR3 DNA is TGCGCCAGCAGATCGGACAACATGAACACTGAAGCTTTCTTT.

There are many counts of this clonotype. V is TRBV12-3 or TRBV12-4 and J is TRBJ2-2; 7 nucleotides match TRBD1. This CDR3 spans 16 amino acids. The trim removed 3 bases at V and 2 bases at J, leaving 6 bases unmatched. DNA of the CDR3: TGTGCCAGCAGTTTTTTAGGGACAGACAACACCGGGGAGCTGTTTTTT. Translating it yields CASSFLGTDNTGELFF.

With regard to this clonotype: A clone one base away is much larger, so this may be a read error. This CDR3 fails to terminate in the conserved phenylalanine or tryptophan, so it likely reflects a read error. This chain links TRBV28 with TRBJ1-5; D unclear. This CDR3 spans 12 amino acids. Germline V gene data show CDR1 as MDHEN and CDR2 as SYDVKM. V lost 10 bases and J lost 4, with 11 bases in between. The DNA for the CDR3 is TGTGCCACCATGGGCCCAAATCAGCCCCAGCATTTA. Protein: CATMGPNQPQHL.

This clonotype was detected many times. The J gene is TRBJ2-5, the V gene TRBV5-6, with D tentatively TRBD2 (6 bases). This CDR3 is 15 amino acids long. With 1 base removed from V and 4 bases from J, the gap between germline ends came to 14 bases. CDR1 SGHDT and CDR2 YYEEEE come from the germline V gene. The CDR3 region has the DNA TGTGCCAGCAGCTTGAGGGCCCTGGGGGGAGAGACCCAGTACTTC. Residues: CASSLRALGGETQYF.

The chain combines TRBV7-2 with TRBJ1-3; D is unresolved. The V end was cut by 4 bases, the J end by 4 bases, with 11 bases between. CDR3 size: 14 residues. Germline-derived CDR1 and CDR2 are SGHTA and FQGNSA. The CDR3 is CASSSGLSGNTIYF. DNA for the CDR3: TGTGCCAGCAGCTCCGGACTCTCCGGAAACACCATATATTTT.